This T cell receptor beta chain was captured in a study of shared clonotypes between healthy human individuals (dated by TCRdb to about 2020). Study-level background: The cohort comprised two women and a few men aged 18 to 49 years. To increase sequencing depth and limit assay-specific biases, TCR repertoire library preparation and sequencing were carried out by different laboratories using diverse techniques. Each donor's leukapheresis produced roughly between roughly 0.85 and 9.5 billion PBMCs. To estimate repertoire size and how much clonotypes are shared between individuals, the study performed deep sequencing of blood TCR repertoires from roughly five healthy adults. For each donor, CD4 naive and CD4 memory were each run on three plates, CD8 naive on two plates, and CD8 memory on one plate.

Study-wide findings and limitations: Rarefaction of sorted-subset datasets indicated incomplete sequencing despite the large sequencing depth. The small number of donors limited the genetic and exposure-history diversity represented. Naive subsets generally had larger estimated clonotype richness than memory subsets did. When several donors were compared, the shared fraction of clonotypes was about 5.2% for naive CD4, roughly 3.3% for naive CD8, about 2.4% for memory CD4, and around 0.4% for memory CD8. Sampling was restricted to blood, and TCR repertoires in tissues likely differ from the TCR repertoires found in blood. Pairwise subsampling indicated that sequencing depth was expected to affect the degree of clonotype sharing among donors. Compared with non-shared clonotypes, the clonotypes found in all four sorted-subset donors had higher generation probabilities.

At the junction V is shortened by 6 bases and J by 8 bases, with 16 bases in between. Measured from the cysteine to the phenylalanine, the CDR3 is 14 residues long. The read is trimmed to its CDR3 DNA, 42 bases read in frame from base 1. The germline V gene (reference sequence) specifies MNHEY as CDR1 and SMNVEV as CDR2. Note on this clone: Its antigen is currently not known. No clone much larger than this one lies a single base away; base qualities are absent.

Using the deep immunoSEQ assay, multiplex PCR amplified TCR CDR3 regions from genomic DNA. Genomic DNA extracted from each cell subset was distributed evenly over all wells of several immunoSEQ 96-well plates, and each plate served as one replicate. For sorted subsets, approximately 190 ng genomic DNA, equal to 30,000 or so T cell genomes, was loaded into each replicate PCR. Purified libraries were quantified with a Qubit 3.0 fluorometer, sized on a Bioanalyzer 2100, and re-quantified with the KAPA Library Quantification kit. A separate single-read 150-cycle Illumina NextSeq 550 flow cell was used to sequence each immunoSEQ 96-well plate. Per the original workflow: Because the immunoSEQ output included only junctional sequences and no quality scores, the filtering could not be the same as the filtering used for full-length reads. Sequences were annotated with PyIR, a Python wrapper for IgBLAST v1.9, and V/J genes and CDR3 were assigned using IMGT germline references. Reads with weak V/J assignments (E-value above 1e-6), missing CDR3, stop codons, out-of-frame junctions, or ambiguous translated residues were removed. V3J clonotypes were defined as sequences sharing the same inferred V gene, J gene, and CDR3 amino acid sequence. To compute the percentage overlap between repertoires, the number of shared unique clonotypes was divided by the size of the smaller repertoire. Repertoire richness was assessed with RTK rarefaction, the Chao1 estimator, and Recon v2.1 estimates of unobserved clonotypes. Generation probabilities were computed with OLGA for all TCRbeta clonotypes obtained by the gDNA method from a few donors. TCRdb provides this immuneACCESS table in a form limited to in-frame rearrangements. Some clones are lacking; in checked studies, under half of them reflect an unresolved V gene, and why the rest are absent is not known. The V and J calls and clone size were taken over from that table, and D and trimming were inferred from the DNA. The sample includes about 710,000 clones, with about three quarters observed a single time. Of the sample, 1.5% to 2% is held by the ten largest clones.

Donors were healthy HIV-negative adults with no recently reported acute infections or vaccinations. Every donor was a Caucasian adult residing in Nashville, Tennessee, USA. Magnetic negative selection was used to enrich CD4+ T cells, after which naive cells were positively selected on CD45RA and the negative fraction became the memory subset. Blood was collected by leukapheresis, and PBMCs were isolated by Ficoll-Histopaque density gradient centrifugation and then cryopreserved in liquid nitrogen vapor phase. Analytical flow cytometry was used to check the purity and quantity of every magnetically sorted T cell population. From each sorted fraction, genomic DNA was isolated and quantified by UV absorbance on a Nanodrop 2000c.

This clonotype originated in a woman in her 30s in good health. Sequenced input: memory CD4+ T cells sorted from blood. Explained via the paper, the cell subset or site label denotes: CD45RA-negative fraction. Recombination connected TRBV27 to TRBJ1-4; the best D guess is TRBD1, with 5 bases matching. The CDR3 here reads CASRQLEAGEKLFF. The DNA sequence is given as TGTGCCAGCAGACAGCTGGAGGCAGGGGAAAAACTGTTTTTT.